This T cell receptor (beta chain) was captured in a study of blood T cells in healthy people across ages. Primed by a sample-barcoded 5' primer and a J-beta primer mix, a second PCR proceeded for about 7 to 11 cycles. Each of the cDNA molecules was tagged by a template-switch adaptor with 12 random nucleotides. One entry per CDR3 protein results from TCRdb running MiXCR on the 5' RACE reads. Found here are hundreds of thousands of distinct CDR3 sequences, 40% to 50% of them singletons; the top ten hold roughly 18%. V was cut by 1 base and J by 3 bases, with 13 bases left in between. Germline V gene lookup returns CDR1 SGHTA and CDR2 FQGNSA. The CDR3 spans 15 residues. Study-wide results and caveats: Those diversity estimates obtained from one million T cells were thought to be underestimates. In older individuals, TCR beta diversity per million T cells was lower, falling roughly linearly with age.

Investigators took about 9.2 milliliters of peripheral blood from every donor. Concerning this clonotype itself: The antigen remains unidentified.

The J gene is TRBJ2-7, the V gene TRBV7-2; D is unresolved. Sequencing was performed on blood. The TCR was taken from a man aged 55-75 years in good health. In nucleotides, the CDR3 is TGTGCCAGCAGCTTAGTTGGGGTGGCGGACTACGAGCAGTACTTC. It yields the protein CASSLVGVADYEQYF.